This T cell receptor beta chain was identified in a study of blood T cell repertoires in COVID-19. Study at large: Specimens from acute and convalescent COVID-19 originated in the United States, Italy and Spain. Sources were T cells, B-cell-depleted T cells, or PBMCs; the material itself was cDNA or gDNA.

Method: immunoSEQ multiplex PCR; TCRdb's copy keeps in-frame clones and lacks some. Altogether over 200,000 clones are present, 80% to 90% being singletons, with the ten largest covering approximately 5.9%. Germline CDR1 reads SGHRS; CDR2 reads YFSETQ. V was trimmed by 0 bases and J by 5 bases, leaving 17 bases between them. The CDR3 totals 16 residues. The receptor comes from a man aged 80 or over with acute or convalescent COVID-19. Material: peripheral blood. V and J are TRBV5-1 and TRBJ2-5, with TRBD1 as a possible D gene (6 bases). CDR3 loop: CASSLGPQGSGETQYF. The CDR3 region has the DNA TGCGCCAGCAGCTTGGGACCTCAGGGGTCGGGGGAGACCCAGTACTTC.